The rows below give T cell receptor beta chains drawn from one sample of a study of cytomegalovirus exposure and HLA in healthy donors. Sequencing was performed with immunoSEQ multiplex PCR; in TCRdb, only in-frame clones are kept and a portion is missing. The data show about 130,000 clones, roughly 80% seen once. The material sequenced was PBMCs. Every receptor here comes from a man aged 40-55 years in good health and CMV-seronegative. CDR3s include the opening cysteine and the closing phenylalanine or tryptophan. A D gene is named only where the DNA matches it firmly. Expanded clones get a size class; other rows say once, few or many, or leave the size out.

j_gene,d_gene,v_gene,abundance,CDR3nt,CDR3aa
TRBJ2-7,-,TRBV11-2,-,TGTGCCAGCAGCTTATTCGGTGCAGGGGCCCTCTACGAGCAGTACTTC,CASSLFGAGALYEQYF
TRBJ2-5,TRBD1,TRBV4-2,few,TGTGCCAGCAGCCAAGAACCGCCCGGACAGGGCCAAGAGACCCAGTACTTC,CASSQEPPGQGQETQYF
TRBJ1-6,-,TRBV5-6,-,TGTGCCAGCAGCACCGGGACACACCATAATTCACCCCTCCACTTT,CASSTGTHHNSPLHF
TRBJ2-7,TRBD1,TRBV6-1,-,TGTGCCAGCAGTGATGGGACAGGGGCGTACTTC,CASSDGTGAYF
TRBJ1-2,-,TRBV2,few,TGTGCCAGCAGTGTGGGAGGGTTCGATGGCTACACCTTC,CASSVGGFDGYTF
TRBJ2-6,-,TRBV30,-,TGTGCCTGGATAGACAGAGCTGGGGCCAACGTCCTGACTTTC,CAWIDRAGANVLTF
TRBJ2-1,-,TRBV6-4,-,TGTGCCAGCAGTGAAGAGGTAGGAAATGAGCAGTTCTTC,CASSEEVGNEQFF
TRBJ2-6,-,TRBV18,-,TGTGCCAGCTCACCGCTACAGGACTCTGGGGCCAACGTCCTGACTTTC,CASSPLQDSGANVLTF
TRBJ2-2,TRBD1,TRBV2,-,TGTGCCAGCAGCCCCGGGACAGGGAACGGGGAGCTGTTTTTT,CASSPGTGNGELFF
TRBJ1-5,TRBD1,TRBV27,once,TGTGCCAGCAGCTCCAAACAGGGGGCCCACAATCAGCCCCAGCATTTT,CASSSKQGAHNQPQHF
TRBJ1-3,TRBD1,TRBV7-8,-,TGTGCCAGCAGCTTAGGGACAGGAGGAAACACCATATATTTT,CASSLGTGGNTIYF
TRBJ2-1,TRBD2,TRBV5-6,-,TGTGCCACCCAGCGGGGGGGCCCCTACAATGAGCAGTTCTTC,CATQRGGPYNEQFF
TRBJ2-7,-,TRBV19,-,TGTGCCAGTAGCAACTCAGGGTGGAGAAACTCCTACGAGCAGTACTTC,CASSNSGWRNSYEQYF
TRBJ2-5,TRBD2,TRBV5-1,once,TGCGCCAGCAGCTTAAGCGGGAGAGGGGAGACCCAGTACTTC,CASSLSGRGETQYF
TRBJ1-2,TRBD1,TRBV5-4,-,TGTGCCAGCAGCTTGGCATCAGCGACAGGGGGTATCAGTGGCTACACCTTC,CASSLASATGGISGYTF
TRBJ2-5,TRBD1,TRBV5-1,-,TGCGCCAGCAGCCAAGGTGGACAGGGAAAGACCCAGTACTTC,CASSQGGQGKTQYF
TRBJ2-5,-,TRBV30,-,TGTGCCTGGAGTGTAGAGGAGACCCAGTACTTC,CAWSVEETQYF
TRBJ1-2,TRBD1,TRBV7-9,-,TGTGCCAGCACTGGGGGGGGGACAGGGGTTGGATATGGCTACACCTTC,CASTGGGTGVGYGYTF
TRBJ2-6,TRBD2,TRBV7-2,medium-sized,TGTGCCAGCAGCCTGACTAGCGGGGGGGGCTCTGGGGCCAACGTCCTGACTTTC,CASSLTSGGGSGANVLTF
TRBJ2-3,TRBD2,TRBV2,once,TGTGCCAGCACCGCCACGACTAGCGGGAGGGTAGATACGCAGTATTTT,CASTATTSGRVDTQYF
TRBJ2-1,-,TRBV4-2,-,TGTGCCAGCAGCGGGCTGAGCTCCTACAATGAGCAGTTCTTC,CASSGLSSYNEQFF
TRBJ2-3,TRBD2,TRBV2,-,TGTGCCAGCGGAGGACTAGCGAGCACAGATACGCAGTATTTT,CASGGLASTDTQYF
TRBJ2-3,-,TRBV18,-,TGTGCCAGCTCACCATGGTCTAGCGATAACCCAGATACGCAGTATTTT,CASSPWSSDNPDTQYF
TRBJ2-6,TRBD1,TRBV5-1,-,TGCGCCAGCAGCTCCACGTCACAGGGGGCGCCTGGGGCCAACGTCCTGACTTTC,CASSSTSQGAPGANVLTF
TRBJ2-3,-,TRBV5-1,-,TGCGCCAGCAGCTTGGCCGGGTTTGTGGCAGATACGCAGTATTTT,CASSLAGFVADTQYF
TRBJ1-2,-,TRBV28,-,TGTGCCAGCAGTCAGCCGGAGACGGGCTACACCTTC,CASSQPETGYTF
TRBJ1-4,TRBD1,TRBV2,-,TGTGCCAGCAGCGTGGACAGGGGAGAGGCCGAAAAACTGTTTTTT,CASSVDRGEAEKLFF
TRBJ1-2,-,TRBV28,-,TGTGCCACCGGGGATGGCTATGGCTACACCTTC,CATGDGYGYTF
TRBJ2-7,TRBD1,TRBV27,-,TGTGCCAGCAGTCCTTATGGACAGGCTATATCGGACGAGCAGTACTTC,CASSPYGQAISDEQYF
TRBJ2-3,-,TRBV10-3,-,TGTGCCATCAGGACGGACAATTCGATAGCGCAGTATTTT,CAIRTDNSIAQYF
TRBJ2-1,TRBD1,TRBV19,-,TGTGCCAGTAGTTCCGGGACAGGGGCTCGAAATGAGCAGTTCTTC,CASSSGTGARNEQFF
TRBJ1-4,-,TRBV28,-,TGTGCCAGCAGTTTAGGACAGTTCGGGGAAAAACTGTTTTTT,CASSLGQFGEKLFF
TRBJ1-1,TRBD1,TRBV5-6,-,TGTGCCAGCAGCGAATTACAGGGGATGAACACTGAAGCTTTCTTT,CASSELQGMNTEAFF
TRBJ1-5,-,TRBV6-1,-,TGTGCCAGCAGTGTGGGCAGAGTGGGCAATCAGCCCCAGCATTTT,CASSVGRVGNQPQHF
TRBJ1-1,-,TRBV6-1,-,TGTGCCAGCAGTGAACACCAGGGCGACACTGAAGCTTTCTTT,CASSEHQGDTEAFF
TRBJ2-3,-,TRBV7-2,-,TGTGCCAGCAGGACTACGTCAGATACGCAGTATTTT,CASRTTSDTQYF
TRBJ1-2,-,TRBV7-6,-,TGTGCCAGCAGCTTAGACCTTTCGGGCGGAGGGAATGGCTACACCTTC,CASSLDLSGGGNGYTF
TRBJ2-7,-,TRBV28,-,TGTGCCAGCCAAACTGGTGGCTCCTACGAGCAGTACTTC,CASQTGGSYEQYF
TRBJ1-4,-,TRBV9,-,TGTGCCAGCAGCGTAGGGACAGCCCGAGGGGGTGAAAAACTGTTTTTT,CASSVGTARGGEKLFF
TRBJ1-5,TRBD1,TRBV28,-,TGTGCCAGCAGGACAGGGGATCAGCCCCAGCATTTT,CASRTGDQPQHF
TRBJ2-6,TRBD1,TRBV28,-,TGTGCCAGCAGTTCCCCTTCCAACCGGGACAGGGGATCTGGGGCCAACGTCCTGACTTTC,CASSSPSNRDRGSGANVLTF
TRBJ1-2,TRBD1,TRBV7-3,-,TGTGCCAGCAGCCAGACAGGGGGCAACTATGGCTACACCTTC,CASSQTGGNYGYTF
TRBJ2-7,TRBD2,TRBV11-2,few,TGTGCCAGCAGCCCCCAGAGCGGGGGGTTCTACGAGCAGTACTTC,CASSPQSGGFYEQYF